This T cell receptor (beta chain) was documented in a study of blood T cell repertoires in COVID-19. Germline V gene data show CDR1 as SGHRS and CDR2 as YFSETQ. V dropped 1 base and J dropped 1 base, with 8 bases sitting between them. This CDR3 comprises 14 residues. Authors' analysis steps: How many nucleated cells were present was estimated from reference gene primer amplification. The method was immunoSEQ multiplex PCR; TCRdb's version includes in-frame clones alone and lacks a portion of them. V and J calls and clone size follow that table, whereas D and trimming were derived from the DNA. The sample carries about 70,000 clones, approximately 90% recorded once.

This TCR derives from a man aged 45-60 years with COVID-19, enrolled during active disease. Sequencing input: peripheral blood. This sequence joins TRBV5-1 and TRBJ1-1; maybe TRBD1 (5 bases). CDR3 sequence: CASSLRGENTEAFF. The DNA for the CDR3 is TGCGCCAGCAGCTTGCGGGGGGAGAACACTGAAGCTTTCTTT.